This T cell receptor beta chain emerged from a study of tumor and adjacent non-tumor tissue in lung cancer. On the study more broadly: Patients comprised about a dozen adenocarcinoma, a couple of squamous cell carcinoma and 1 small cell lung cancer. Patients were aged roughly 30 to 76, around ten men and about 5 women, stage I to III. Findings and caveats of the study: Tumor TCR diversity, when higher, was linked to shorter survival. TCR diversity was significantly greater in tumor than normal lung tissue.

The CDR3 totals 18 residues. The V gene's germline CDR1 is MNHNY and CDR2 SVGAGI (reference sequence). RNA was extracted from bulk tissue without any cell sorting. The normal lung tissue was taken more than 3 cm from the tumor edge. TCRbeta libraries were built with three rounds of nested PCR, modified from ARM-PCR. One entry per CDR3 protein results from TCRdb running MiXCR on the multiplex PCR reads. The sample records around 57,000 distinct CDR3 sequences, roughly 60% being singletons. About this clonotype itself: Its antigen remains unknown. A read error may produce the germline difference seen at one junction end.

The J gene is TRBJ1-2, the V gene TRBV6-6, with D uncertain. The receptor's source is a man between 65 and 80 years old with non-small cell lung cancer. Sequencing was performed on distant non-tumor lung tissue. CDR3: CASSYSPGPVSYRFGYTF. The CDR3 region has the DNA TGTGCCAGTAGTTACTCCCCAGGTCCGGTCTCCTATCGCTTTGGCTACACCTTC.